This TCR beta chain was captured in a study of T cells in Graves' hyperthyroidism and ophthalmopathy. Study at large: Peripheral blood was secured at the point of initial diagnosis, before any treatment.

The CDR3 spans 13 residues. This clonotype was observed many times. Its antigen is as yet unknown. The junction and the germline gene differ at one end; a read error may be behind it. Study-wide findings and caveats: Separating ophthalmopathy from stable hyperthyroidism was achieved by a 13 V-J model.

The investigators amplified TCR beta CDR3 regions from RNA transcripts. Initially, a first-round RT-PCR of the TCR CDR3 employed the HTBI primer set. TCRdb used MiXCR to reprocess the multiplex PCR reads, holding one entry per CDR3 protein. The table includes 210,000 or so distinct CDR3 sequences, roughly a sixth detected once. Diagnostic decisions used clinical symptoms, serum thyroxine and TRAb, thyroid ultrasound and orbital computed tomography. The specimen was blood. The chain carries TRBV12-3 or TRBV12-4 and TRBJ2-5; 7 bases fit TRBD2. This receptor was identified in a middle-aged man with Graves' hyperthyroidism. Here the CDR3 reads CASSVQRTRVLHF. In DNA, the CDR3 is TGTGCCAGCAGTGTTCAGCGGACTAGAGTTTTGCACTTC.